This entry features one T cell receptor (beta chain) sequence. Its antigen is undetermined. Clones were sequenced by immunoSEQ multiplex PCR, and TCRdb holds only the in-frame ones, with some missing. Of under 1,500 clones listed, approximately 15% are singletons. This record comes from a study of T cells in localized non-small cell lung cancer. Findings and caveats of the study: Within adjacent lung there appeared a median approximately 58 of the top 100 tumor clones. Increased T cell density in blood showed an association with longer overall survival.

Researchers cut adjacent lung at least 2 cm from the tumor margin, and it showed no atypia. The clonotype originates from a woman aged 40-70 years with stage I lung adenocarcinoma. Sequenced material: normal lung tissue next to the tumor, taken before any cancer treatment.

CDR3 loop: CSVGSSANYGYTF. The CDR3, as DNA: TGCAGCGTTGGTTCCTCAGCTAACTATGGCTACACCTTC. This chain connects TRBV29-1 to TRBJ1-2; D unclear. Germline lookup yields CDR1 SQVTM and CDR2 ANQGSEA. The ends were cut back, 4 bases at V and 0 bases at J, with 9 bases in the middle. This CDR3 region has 13 residues.